This T cell receptor beta chain is from a study of cytomegalovirus exposure and HLA in healthy donors. Regarding the study as a whole: The study flagged about 160 TCR beta chains as cytomegalovirus-associated. According to a later analysis, donors in an Asian-associated ancestry cluster reportedly had fewer N-insertions than the roughly 630-donor mean. Among the most significant clusters, several appeared linked to common viral pathogens in a later analysis. The records held CMV serostatus as the only immune exposure information.

13 Jbeta primers and 60 Vbeta primers were used for the PCR. Generated by immunoSEQ multiplex PCR, the TCRdb table keeps only in-frame clones and is missing some. Of roughly 180,000 clones listed, 80% to 85% are singletons. On this clone: Its antigen is currently unknown.

This CDR3 contains 12 residues. CDR1 and CDR2 from the germline V gene are SGHDN and FVKESK. V was shortened by 5 bases and J by 4 bases, with 9 bases between the two germline ends. The receptor was isolated from a boy aged 5-17 years in good health and CMV-seronegative. The source material was PBMCs. V is TRBV14 and J is TRBJ2-7; possibly TRBD2 for D (6 bases). For the CDR3, the DNA is TGTGCCAGCAGCAAAGGAGGGTACGAGCAGTACTTC. Its translation is CASSKGGYEQYF.